The 30 T cell receptor beta chains below all came from one sample that was sequenced in a study of beta chain features in type 1 diabetes. For these receptors, no antigen is known. Study findings and constraints: TCRB CDR3 length was moderately but significantly reduced in all four CD4+ subsets of Type 1 diabetes patients.

Expressed TCRB transcripts got sequenced, as all isolated RNA was reverse transcribed. TCRdb's copy holds only in-frame clones and misses some; the assay was immunoSEQ multiplex PCR. The table includes 550,000 to 850,000 clones, around an eighth detected once. The specimen was naive CD4+ T cells from blood. The receptors were gathered from a man aged 18-30 years with type 1 diabetes.

This chain uses TRBV9 with TRBJ2-1; TRBD2 matches 8 bases. J lost 4 bases, V lost 4 bases, and 10 bases had no gene match. Germline CDR1 SGDLS, CDR2 YYNGEE. CDR3 length: 16 amino acids. CDR3 bases: TGTGCCAGCAGCCGCAATCCGGGACTAGTTTACAATGAGCAGTTCTTC. This encodes CASSRNPGLVYNEQFF.

Concerning this clone itself: The sample has other DNA sequences that encode this CDR3 too. The rearrangement links TRBV6-5 to TRBJ2-3, with D tentatively TRBD1 (5 bases). Germline V gene data show CDR1 as MNHEY and CDR2 as SVGAGI. V lost 4 bases and J 1 base, leaving 9 bases between the germline ends. This CDR3 is built from 14 residues. Written as DNA, the CDR3 is TGTGCCAGCAGTTCAGGGCAGGGCACAGATACGCAGTATTTT. It encodes CASSSGQGTDTQYF.

This clone showed up just a few times. The CDR3 loop is CASHPGQGAFDGYTF. The CDR3 DNA reads TGTGCCAGCCACCCGGGACAGGGGGCGTTCGATGGCTACACCTTC. The rearrangement joins TRBV27 to TRBJ1-2; 12 bases map to TRBD1. V was pared by 8 bases and J by 6 bases, with 10 bases of the junction left unmatched. The V gene's germline CDR1 is MNHEY and CDR2 SMNVEV (reference sequence). The CDR3 has 15 residues.

V usage is TRBV6-5 and J usage is TRBJ1-1; no reliable D call. CDR3 length: 11 amino acids. Germline CDR1 MNHEY, CDR2 SVGAGI. The germline V and J ends were trimmed by 6 bases and 11 bases, with 13 bases remaining between them. CDR3 coding DNA: TGTGCCAGCAGGGAATTGGCGAAGGCTTTCTTT. This gives the protein CASRELAKAFF.

V and J are TRBV7-6 and TRBJ1-6; 8 bases map to TRBD1. Trimming cost V 5 bases and J 1 base; bases outside gene matches: 13. Germline-derived CDR1 and CDR2 are SGHVS and FNYEAQ. This CDR3 has 19 amino acids. Written as DNA, the CDR3 is TGTGCCAGCAGCGTATCACCTCAGGGGGCAATGTCCTATAATTCACCCCTCCACTTT. Protein: CASSVSPQGAMSYNSPLHF.

This rearrangement joins TRBV6-6 to TRBJ1-1; 9 nucleotides line up with TRBD1. J was trimmed by 1 base and V by 5 bases; bases with no gene match: 2. Germline lookup yields CDR1 MNHNY and CDR2 SVGAGI (reference sequence). CDR3 size: 14 residues. The CDR3 here is CASSVGQGNTEAFF. The DNA for the CDR3 is TGTGCCAGCAGTGTGGGACAGGGGAACACTGAAGCTTTCTTT.

The CDR3 DNA reads as TGCGCCAGCAGCCAAGATCTGTTTCGGGGGTACGAGCAGTACTTC. This codes for CASSQDLFRGYEQYF. The chain uses TRBV4-1 and TRBJ2-7; tentative D call: TRBD2 (6 bases). The length of the CDR3 is 15 residues. Germline assignment: CDR1 MGHRA and CDR2 YSYEKL. V lost 0 bases, J lost 4 bases, and 13 bases lay in between.

This clone appeared a few times. This CDR3 is CATSTANTGELFF. The CDR3 DNA follows: TGTGCCACCTCGACAGCGAACACCGGGGAGCTGTTTTTT. The chain has TRBV10-3 and TRBJ2-2, with D tentatively TRBD1 (5 bases). The CDR3 length is 13 residues. The V gene's germline CDR1 is ENHRY and CDR2 SYGVKD. V was shortened by 10 bases and J by 0 bases, with 9 bases between the two germline ends.

This chain joins TRBV2 and TRBJ2-3; TRBD1 aligns across 7 bases. The CDR3 length is 14 residues. Per germline, CDR1 SNHLY and CDR2 FYNNEI. The ends lost 5 bases at V and 4 bases at J; junction bases unmatched: 6. As DNA, the CDR3 is TGTGCCAGCAGTCGACAGGGTTTTGCAGATACGCAGTATTTT. It codes for CASSRQGFADTQYF. Drawing the rest from reference TRBV2 and TRBJ2-3, the complete variable domain is EPEVTQTPSHQVTQMGQEVILRCVPISNHLYFYWYRQILGQKVEFLVSFYNNEISEKSEIFDDQFSVERPDGSNFTLKIRSTKLEDSAMYFCASSRQGFADTQYFGPGTRLTVL.

As regards this clone: This specimen includes other DNA sequences encoding the same CDR3. The chain uses TRBV9 and TRBJ2-1; the D is unclear. Deletions cut 0 bases from V and 5 bases from J, with 6 bases between. The CDR3 length is 13 residues. CDR1 and CDR2 (germline): SGDLS, YYNGEE. CDR3 amino acids: CASSVGQNNEQFF. The CDR3 nucleotides are TGTGCCAGCAGCGTAGGTCAGAACAATGAGCAGTTCTTC.

The table lists this clone with a few counts. CDR3 nucleotides: TGCGCCAGCAGCTTGAGCGGGGACACCTCAGAGACCCAGTACTTC. This gives the protein CASSLSGDTSETQYF. The chain uses TRBV5-1 and TRBJ2-5; perhaps TRBD2 as D (7 bases). Between the trimmed V and J ends, which lost 1 base and 4 bases, there was a span of 14 bases. CDR1 and CDR2 (germline): SGHRS, YFSETQ. This CDR3 is built from 15 residues.

The chain combines TRBV30 with TRBJ1-1; weak D call: TRBD1 (5 bases). Germline CDR1 GTSNPN, CDR2 SVGIG (reference sequence). CDR3 size: 14 residues. Trimming cost V 0 bases and J 0 bases, with 8 bases left between them. CDR3 protein: CAWSVAGLNTEAFF. CDR3 DNA sequence: TGTGCCTGGAGTGTAGCAGGGCTGAACACTGAAGCTTTCTTT.

This clone showed up just a few times. The chain couples TRBV5-6 to TRBJ1-6; D remains unclear. The V end was cut by 0 bases, the J end by 7 bases, with 8 bases between. CDR3 length: 14 residues. Germline CDR1 reads SGHDT; CDR2 reads YYEEEE. The CDR3 DNA follows: TGTGCCAGCAGCTTGGCCGGGATGAATTCACCCCTCCACTTT. Encoded protein: CASSLAGMNSPLHF.

This chain links TRBV5-1 with TRBJ2-1, with D hard to call. The CDR3 extends over 12 amino acids. Deletions cut 4 bases from V and 6 bases from J, with 8 bases between. Per germline, CDR1 SGHRS and CDR2 YFSETQ. The CDR3 DNA reads as TGCGCCAGCAGCCTCGCCGCCAATGAGCAGTTCTTC. Amino acids: CASSLAANEQFF.

There are a few counts of this clone. The gene calls are TRBV12-5 and TRBJ1-1; the D is unclear. The CDR3 is 11 amino acids. Germline CDR1 is LGHNT and CDR2 is FRNRAP. The V and J ends lost 10 bases and 5 bases respectively, with 11 bases between them. The CDR3 here is CATLRGTEAFF. CDR3 DNA: TGTGCTACCCTCCGAGGGACTGAAGCTTTCTTT.

This clone appeared a few times. The rearrangement uses TRBV28 and TRBJ2-7; 9 bases line up with TRBD1. The CDR3 length is 14 residues. Germline V CDR1 and CDR2: MDHEN, SYDVKM. Unmatched junction bases numbered 4, after V lost 4 bases and J lost 3 bases. CDR3 residues: CASSSGQGLYEQYF. CDR3 bases: TGTGCCAGCAGTTCGGGACAGGGCCTCTACGAGCAGTACTTC.

This clone has more than one count but fewer than ten. The V call is TRBV5-6, the J call TRBJ1-1; 7 bases agree with TRBD1. The CDR3 is made up of 15 amino acids. V trimming: 4 bases; J trimming: 5 bases; junction bases outside the gene matches: 11. Germline V CDR1 and CDR2: SGHDT, YYEEEE. CDR3 sequence: CASSHEDREVTEAFF. The DNA of the CDR3 is TGTGCCAGCAGCCACGAAGACAGGGAAGTTACTGAAGCTTTCTTT.

The chain links TRBV11-2 to TRBJ2-3; 7 bases fit TRBD1. Looked up from germline, CDR1 is SGHAT and CDR2 is FQNNGV. The CDR3 is 14 amino acids. V lost 1 base, J lost 7 bases, and 5 bases stayed unmatched. The CDR3 loop is CASSLVQGIHTQYF. CDR3 in DNA: TGTGCCAGCAGCTTAGTACAGGGGATCCATACGCAGTATTTT.

This clone was counted once. The chain couples TRBV5-4 to TRBJ2-5; D may be TRBD1 (6 bases). V shed 4 bases and J shed 0 bases, with 13 bases lying between them. The germline V gene encodes CDR1 SGHNT and CDR2 YYREEE (reference sequence). The CDR3 runs 15 residues. CDR3 in amino acids: CASSQATGDQETQYF. CDR3 DNA: TGTGCCAGCAGCCAAGCGACAGGTGACCAAGAGACCCAGTACTTC.

This clone showed up just a few times. A much larger clone lies a single base off, so this may be a read error. The rearrangement joins TRBV28 to TRBJ2-7; D not certain. The CDR3 contains 11 residues. V gave up 6 bases and J gave up 0 bases, with 3 bases separating them. The germline CDR1 and CDR2 sequences are MDHEN and SYDVKM. The CDR3 DNA is TGTGCCAGCAGCACCTCCTACGAGCAGTACTTC. Translated, it gives CASSTSYEQYF. Supplemented by reference TRBV28 and TRBJ2-7, the full variable domain reads DVKVTQSSRYLVKRTGEKVFLECVQDMDHENMFWYRQDPGLGLRLIYFSYDVKMKEKGDIPEGYSVSREKKERFSLILESASTNQTSMYLCASSTSYEQYFGPGTRLTVT.

The V call is TRBV15, the J call TRBJ2-7; the D gene is possibly TRBD1 (6 bases). CDR3 size: 14 residues. V was cut by 5 bases and J by 1 base, with 12 bases left in between. Looked up from germline, CDR1 is LNHNV and CDR2 is YYDKDF (reference sequence). The CDR3 DNA follows: TGTGCCACCAGCTTACAGGGTGGATCCTACGAGCAGTACTTC. Residues: CATSLQGGSYEQYF.

This rearrangement joins TRBV7-8 to TRBJ2-3, with 8 bases fitting TRBD1. V shed 1 base and J 1 base; nucleotides not matched to a gene: 7. The CDR3 is 17 residues long. CDR1 and CDR2 from the germline V gene are SGHVS and FQNEAQ. Written as DNA, the CDR3 is TGTGCCAGCAGCTTAGGACCACAGGGGGTCCGCACAGATACGCAGTATTTT. Amino acids: CASSLGPQGVRTDTQYF.

The chain links TRBV10-3 to TRBJ2-3; TRBD2 matches 10 bases. Germline CDR1 and CDR2: ENHRY and SYGVKD. With 6 bases clipped from V and 5 bases from J, the junction kept 5 bases outside the gene matches. The CDR3 covers 14 residues. CDR3 bases: TGTGCCATCAGAGCGGGGGGGGCGAGAGATACGCAGTATTTT. Translation gives CAIRAGGARDTQYF.

This clone was counted only a few times. The rearrangement links TRBV7-8 to TRBJ1-2, with 8 bases identical to TRBD1. CDR1 is SGHVS and CDR2 is FQNEAQ in the germline V gene. J gave up 2 bases and V 5 bases, and 7 bases lay outside the gene matches. The CDR3 spans 15 residues. This CDR3 is CASSKRDRTNYGYTF. CDR3 nucleotide sequence: TGTGCCAGCAGCAAGCGGGACAGGACCAACTATGGCTACACCTTC.

The sample holds a few counts of this clone. The genes are TRBV6-5 and TRBJ1-6, with TRBD1 as a possible D gene (5 bases). Germline CDR1 and CDR2: MNHEY and SVGAGI. Trimming left V 9 bases short and J 5 bases short, with 11 bases between. The CDR3 is 13 residues long. The CDR3 DNA sequence: TGTGCCAGTGAGACAGCGAATAATTCACCCCTCCACTTT. Amino acid sequence: CASETANNSPLHF.

This clone turned up a few times. V is TRBV6-5 and J is TRBJ2-7; 8 nucleotides line up with TRBD1. V shed 5 bases and J 6 bases; nucleotides not matched to a gene: 12. CDR3 length equals 15 residues. In germline, CDR1 is MNHEY, CDR2 SVGAGI. The DNA for the CDR3 is TGTGCCAGCAGTACGTTCAGGGGGCAAACGCGCGAGCAGTACTTC. Amino acid sequence: CASSTFRGQTREQYF.

This clone showed up just a few times. The V and J genes are TRBV6-5 and TRBJ2-1; perhaps TRBD2 as D (6 bases). Germline CDR1 and CDR2: MNHEY and SVGAGI. V was cut by 4 bases and J by 4 bases, with 17 bases left in between. The CDR3 contains 16 residues. The CDR3 nucleotides are TGTGCCAGCAGTTCCATGACGTCGGGGACTTACAATGAGCAGTTCTTC. As protein: CASSSMTSGTYNEQFF.

This clone was observed a few times. The V call is TRBV5-6, the J call TRBJ2-5; a weak D match, TRBD1 (6 bases). The germline V gene has CDR1 SGHDT and CDR2 YYEEEE. V shed 4 bases and J shed 4 bases, with 14 bases lying between them. The CDR3 is 14 residues long. The CDR3 loop is CASSPQGQPETQYF. The CDR3 coding sequence is TGTGCCAGCAGCCCGCAGGGACAACCAGAGACCCAGTACTTC.

This clone has just a few counts. The chain uses TRBV7-9 and TRBJ1-5; D is undetermined. V dropped 3 bases and J dropped 4 bases, with 4 bases sitting between them. CDR3 length equals 12 residues. The germline CDR1 and CDR2 sequences are SEHNR and FQNEAQ (reference sequence). The CDR3 reads CASSLHNQPQHF. The CDR3 region has the DNA TGTGCCAGCAGCTTGCATAATCAGCCCCAGCATTTT.

The V and J genes are TRBV6-5 and TRBJ1-2; D is uncertain. The CDR3 contains 12 residues. Germline loops: CDR1 MNHEY, CDR2 SVGAGI. With 5 bases removed from V and 4 bases from J, the gap between germline ends came to 8 bases. CDR3 residues: CASSQASYGYTF. The DNA of the CDR3 is TGTGCCAGCAGTCAAGCCTCCTATGGCTACACCTTC.